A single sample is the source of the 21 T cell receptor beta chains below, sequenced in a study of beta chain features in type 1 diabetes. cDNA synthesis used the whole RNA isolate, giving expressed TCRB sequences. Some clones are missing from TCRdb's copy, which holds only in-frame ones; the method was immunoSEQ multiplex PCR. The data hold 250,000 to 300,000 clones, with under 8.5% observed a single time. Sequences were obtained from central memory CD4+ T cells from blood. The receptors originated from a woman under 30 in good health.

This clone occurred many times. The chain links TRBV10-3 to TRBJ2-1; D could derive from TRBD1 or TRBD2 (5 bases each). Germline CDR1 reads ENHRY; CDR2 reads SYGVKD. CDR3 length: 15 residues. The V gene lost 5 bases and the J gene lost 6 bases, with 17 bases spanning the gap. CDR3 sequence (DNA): TGTGCCATCAGTAGGGAAGGGGAGCCCCTCAATGAGCAGTTCTTC. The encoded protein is CAISREGEPLNEQFF.

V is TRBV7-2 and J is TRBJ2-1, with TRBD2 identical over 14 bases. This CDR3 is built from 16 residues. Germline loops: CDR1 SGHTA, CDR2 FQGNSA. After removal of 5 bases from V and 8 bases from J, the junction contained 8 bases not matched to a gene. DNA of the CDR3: TGTGCCAGCAGCACGAGGACTAGCGGGAGGATCCATGAGCAGTTCTTC. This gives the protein CASSTRTSGRIHEQFF. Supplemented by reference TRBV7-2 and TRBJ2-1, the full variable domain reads GAGVSQSPSNKVTEKGKDVELRCDPISGHTALYWYRQSLGQGLEFLIYFQGNSAPDKSGLPSDRFSAERTGGSVSTLTIQRTQQEDSAVYLCASSTRTSGRIHEQFFGPGTRLTVL.

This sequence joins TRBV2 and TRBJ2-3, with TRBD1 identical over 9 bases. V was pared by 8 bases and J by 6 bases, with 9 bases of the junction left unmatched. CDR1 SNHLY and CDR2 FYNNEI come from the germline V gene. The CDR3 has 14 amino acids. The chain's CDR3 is CASLGQGYTDTQYF. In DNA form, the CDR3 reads TGTGCCAGCCTAGGACAGGGGTACACGGATACGCAGTATTTT.

The CDR3 coding sequence is TGTGCCAGCAGCCGAGGGGGAGGGCCCGAAAACATTCAGTACTTC. Residues: CASSRGGGPENIQYF. V and J are TRBV4-2 and TRBJ2-4, with a weak D call TRBD2 (7 bases). V was shortened by 4 bases and J by 5 bases, with 15 bases between the two germline ends. The germline V gene encodes CDR1 LGHNA and CDR2 YNFKEQ. The CDR3 is made up of 15 amino acids.

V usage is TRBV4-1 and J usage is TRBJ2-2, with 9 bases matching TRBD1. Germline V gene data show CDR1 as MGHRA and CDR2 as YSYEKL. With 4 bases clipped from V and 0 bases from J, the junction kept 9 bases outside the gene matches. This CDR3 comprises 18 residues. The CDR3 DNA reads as TGCGCCAGCAGCCTATGGGACAGGGCCGGCCCGAACACCGGGGAGCTGTTTTTT. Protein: CASSLWDRAGPNTGELFF.

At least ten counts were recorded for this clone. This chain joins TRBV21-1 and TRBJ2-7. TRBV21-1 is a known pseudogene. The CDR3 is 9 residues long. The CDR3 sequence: CASSQLQYF. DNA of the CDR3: TGTGCCAGCAGTCAGCTCCAGTACTTC.

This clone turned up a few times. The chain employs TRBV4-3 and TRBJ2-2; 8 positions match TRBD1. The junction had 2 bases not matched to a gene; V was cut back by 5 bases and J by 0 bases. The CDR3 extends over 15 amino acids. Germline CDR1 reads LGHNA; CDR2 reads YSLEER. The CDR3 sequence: CASSKGQANTGELFF. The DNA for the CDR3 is TGCGCCAGCAGCAAGGGACAGGCGAACACCGGGGAGCTGTTTTTT.

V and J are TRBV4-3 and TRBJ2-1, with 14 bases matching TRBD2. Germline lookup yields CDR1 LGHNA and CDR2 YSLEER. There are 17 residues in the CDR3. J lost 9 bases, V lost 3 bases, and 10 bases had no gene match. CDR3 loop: CASSHQAGTSGSGEQFF. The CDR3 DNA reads TGCGCCAGCAGCCACCAGGCCGGGACTAGCGGGAGTGGTGAGCAGTTCTTC.

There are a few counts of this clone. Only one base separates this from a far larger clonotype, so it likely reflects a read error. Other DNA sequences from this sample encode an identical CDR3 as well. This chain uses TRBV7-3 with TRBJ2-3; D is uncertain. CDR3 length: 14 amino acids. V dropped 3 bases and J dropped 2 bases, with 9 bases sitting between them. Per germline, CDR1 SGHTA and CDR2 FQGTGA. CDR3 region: CASSLDGNTDTQYF. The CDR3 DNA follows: TGTGCCAGCAGCTTGGACGGAAACACAGATACGCAGTATTTT.

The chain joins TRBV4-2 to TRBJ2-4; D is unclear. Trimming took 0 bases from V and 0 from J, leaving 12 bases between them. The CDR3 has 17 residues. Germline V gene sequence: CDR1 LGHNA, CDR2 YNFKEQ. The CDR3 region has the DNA TGTGCCAGCAGCCAAGATTTTGCCGGTGTAGCCAAAAACATTCAGTACTTC. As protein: CASSQDFAGVAKNIQYF.

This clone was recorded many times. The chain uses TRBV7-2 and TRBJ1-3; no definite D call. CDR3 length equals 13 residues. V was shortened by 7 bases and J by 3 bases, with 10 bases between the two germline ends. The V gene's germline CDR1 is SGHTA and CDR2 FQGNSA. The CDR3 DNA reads TGTGCCAGCACCTCGGGCGTTGGAAACACCATATATTTT. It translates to CASTSGVGNTIYF.

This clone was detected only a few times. The CDR3 sequence: CASSLRGSGTDTQYF. The CDR3 nucleotides read TGTGCCAGCAGCTTACGGGGGAGCGGCACAGATACGCAGTATTTT. The rearrangement joins TRBV9 to TRBJ2-3, with a weak D call TRBD2 (6 bases). The CDR3 runs to 15 residues. Trimming removed 4 bases from V and 1 base from J, with 13 bases in between. Germline V lookup: CDR1 SGDLS, CDR2 YYNGEE.

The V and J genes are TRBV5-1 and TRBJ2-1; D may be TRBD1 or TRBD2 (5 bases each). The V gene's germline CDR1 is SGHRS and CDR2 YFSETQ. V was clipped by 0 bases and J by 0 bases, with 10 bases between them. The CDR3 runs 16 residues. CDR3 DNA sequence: TGCGCCAGCAGCTTGGCCGGGGACGCCTCCTACAATGAGCAGTTCTTC. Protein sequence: CASSLAGDASYNEQFF.

Here the CDR3 reads CASSWAGGADTEAFF. CDR3 DNA: TGTGCCAGCAGTTGGGCAGGGGGCGCCGACACTGAAGCTTTCTTT. This chain uses TRBV27 with TRBJ1-1; 8 bases map to TRBD1. The CDR3 is 15 residues long. CDR1 is MNHEY and CDR2 is SMNVEV in the germline V gene (reference sequence). Trimming took 4 bases from V and 3 from J; bases not matched to a gene: 7.

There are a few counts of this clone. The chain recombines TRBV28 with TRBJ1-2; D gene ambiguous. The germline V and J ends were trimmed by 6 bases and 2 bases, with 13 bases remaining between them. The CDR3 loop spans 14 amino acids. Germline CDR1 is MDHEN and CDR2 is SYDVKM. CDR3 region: CASSRETPNYGYTF. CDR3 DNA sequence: TGTGCCAGCAGCCGCGAGACACCGAACTATGGCTACACCTTC.

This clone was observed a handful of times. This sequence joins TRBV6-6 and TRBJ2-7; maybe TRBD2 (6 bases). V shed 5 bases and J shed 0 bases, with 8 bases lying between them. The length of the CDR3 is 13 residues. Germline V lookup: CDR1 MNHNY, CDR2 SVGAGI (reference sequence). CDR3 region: CASSAGSSYEQYV. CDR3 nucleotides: TGTGCCAGCAGTGCGGGAAGCTCCTACGAGCAGTACGTC.

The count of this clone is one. The CDR3 DNA reads TGTGCCAGCAGCCCCCCTGTAGATACGCAGTATTTT. Protein product: CASSPPVDTQYF. The V call is TRBV6-1, the J call TRBJ2-3, with no clear D. Germline lookup yields CDR1 MNHNS and CDR2 SASEGT. The CDR3 extends over 12 amino acids. V lost 6 bases and J lost 5, with 9 bases in between.

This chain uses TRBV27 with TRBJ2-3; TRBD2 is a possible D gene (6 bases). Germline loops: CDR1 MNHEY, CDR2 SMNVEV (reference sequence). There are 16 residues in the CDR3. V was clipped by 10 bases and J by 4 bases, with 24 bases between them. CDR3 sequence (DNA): TGTGCCACTTTACGGAGGGCGGGTTCCATGTCAGATACGCAGTATTTT. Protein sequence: CATLRRAGSMSDTQYF.

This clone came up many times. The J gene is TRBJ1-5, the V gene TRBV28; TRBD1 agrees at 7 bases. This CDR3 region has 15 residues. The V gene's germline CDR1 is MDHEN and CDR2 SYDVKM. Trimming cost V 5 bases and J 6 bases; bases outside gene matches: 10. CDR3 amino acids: CASSPRTGLVQPQHF. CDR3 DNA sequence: TGTGCCAGCAGTCCCAGGACAGGCTTGGTTCAGCCCCAGCATTTT.

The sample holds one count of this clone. The CDR3 here is CASSLSGGTNEKLFF. In nucleotides, the CDR3 is TGTGCCAGCAGCTTATCCGGGGGGACTAATGAAAAACTGTTTTTT. The rearrangement links TRBV7-9 to TRBJ1-4; perhaps TRBD1 as D (5 bases). The CDR3 runs to 15 residues. Germline V lookup: CDR1 SEHNR, CDR2 FQNEAQ (reference sequence). V lost 2 bases and J 2 bases, leaving 9 bases between the germline ends. The full variable domain, its missing parts supplied by reference TRBV7-9 and TRBJ1-4, is DTGVSQNPRHKITKRGQNVTFRCDPISEHNRLYWYRQTLGQGPEFLTYFQNEAQLEKSRLLSDRFSAERPKGSFSTLEIQRTEQGDSAMYLCASSLSGGTNEKLFFGSGTQLSVL.

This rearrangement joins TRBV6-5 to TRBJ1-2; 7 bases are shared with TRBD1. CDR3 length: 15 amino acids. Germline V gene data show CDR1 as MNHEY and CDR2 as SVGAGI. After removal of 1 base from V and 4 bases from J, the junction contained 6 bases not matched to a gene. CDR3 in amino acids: CASSYFGRGVYGYTF. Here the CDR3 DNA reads TGTGCCAGCAGTTACTTCGGCAGGGGGGTCTATGGCTACACCTTC.